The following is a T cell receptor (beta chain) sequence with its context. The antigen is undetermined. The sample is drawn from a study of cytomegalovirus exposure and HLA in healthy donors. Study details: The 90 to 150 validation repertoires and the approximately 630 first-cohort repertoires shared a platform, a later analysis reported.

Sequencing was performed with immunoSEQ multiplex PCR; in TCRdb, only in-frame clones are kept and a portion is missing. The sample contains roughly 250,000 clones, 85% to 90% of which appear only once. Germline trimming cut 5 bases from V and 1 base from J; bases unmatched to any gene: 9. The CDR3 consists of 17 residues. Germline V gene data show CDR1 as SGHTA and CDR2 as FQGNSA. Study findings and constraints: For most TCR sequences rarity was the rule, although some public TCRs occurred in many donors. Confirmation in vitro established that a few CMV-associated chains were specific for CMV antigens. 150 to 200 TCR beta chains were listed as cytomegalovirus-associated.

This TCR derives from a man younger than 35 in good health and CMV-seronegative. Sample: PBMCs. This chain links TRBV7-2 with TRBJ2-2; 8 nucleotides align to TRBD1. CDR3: CASSRTGTGVNTGELFF. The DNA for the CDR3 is TGTGCCAGCAGCCGAACCGGGACAGGTGTGAACACCGGGGAGCTGTTTTTT.